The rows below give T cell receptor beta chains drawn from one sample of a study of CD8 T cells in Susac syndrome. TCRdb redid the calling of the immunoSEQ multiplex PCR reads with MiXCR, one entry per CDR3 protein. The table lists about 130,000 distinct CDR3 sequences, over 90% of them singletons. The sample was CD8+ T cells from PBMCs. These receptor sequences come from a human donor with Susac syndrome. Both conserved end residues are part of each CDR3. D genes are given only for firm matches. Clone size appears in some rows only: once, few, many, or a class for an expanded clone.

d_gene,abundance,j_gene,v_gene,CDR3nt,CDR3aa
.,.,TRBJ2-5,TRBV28,TGTGCCAGCAGTTACCCCTCAACCTGGGGGACGCAAGAGACCCAGTACTTC,CASSYPSTWGTQETQYF
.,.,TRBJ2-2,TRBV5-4,TGTGCCACCACTAGGAGGGGAACGAACACCGGGGAGCTGTTTTTT,CATTRRGTNTGELFF
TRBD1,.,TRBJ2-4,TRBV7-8,TGTGCCAGCAGCTTAGGGACTGGACAGGGGGTGAAAAACATTCAGTACTTC,CASSLGTGQGVKNIQYF
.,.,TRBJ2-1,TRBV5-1,TGCGCCAGCATGGGCCAGTTCAATGAGCAGTTCTTC,CASMGQFNEQFF
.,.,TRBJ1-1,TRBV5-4,TGTGCCAGCAGCTTGGGGAGGGATCTAGCTTTCTTT,CASSLGRDLAFF
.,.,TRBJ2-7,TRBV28,TGTGCCAGCAGTTCGCAGGGCAGGGGTTCCTACGAGCAGTACTTC,CASSSQGRGSYEQYF
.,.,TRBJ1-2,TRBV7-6,TGTGCCAGCAGCCAATTCGAACGGTCAGTGGATTATGGCTACACCTTC,CASSQFERSVDYGYTF
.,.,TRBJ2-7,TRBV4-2,TGTGCCAGCAGCCAGGGCCAAATAGGGACCGAGCAGTACTTC,CASSQGQIGTEQYF
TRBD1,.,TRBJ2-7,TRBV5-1,TGCGCCAGCAGCCCTTGGGACAGAACATACTACGAGCAGTACTTC,CASSPWDRTYYEQYF
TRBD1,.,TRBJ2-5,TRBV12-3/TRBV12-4,TGTGCCAGCAGTTTAGTAGGAGGACAGGGGGGGACCCAGTACTTC,CASSLVGGQGGTQYF
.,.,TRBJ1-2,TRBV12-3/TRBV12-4,TGTGCCAGCAGTTTAGTGAGCTCCTATGGCTACACCTTC,CASSLVSSYGYTF
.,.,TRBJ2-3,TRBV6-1,TGTGCCAGCAGGATGCTTGGACAGGGACTAGCTACGCAGTATTTT,CASRMLGQGLATQYF
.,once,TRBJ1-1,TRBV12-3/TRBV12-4,TGTGCCAGCAGTTTCTCCAGGGGTGGGACTGAAGCTTTCTTT,CASSFSRGGTEAFF
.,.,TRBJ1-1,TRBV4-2,TGTGCCAGCAGCCCCCCAGGGATGTGGACTGAAGCTTTCTTT,CASSPPGMWTEAFF
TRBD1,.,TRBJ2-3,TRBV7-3,TGTGCCAGCAGCCGGACAGGGAGCACAGATACGCAGTATTTT,CASSRTGSTDTQYF
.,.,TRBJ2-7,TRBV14,TGTGCCAGCAGCCTCAAGGGGCGGATTTACGAGCAGTACTTC,CASSLKGRIYEQYF
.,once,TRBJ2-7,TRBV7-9,TGTGCCACCCAGCCCCCCGGGACGCATTCCTACGAGCAGTACTTC,CATQPPGTHSYEQYF
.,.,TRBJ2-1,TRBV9,TGTGCCAGCAGCGGGGGACTTTTACACAATGAGCAGTTCTTC,CASSGGLLHNEQFF
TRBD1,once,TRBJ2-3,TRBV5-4,TGTGCCAGCAGCCGAACAGGGGCAAGCACAGATACGCAGTATTTT,CASSRTGASTDTQYF
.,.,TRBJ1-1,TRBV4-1,TGCGCCAGCAGCCAAGAGGGGGATGTTAATCCTGAAGCTTTCTTT,CASSQEGDVNPEAFF
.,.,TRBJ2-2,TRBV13,TGTGCCAGCAGCTTGGGCAGGGGAACCGGGGAGCTGTTTTTT,CASSLGRGTGELFF
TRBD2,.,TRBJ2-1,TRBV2,TGTGCCAGCAGTCCTTTTACTAGCGGGAGTGAGAATGAGCAGTTCTTC,CASSPFTSGSENEQFF
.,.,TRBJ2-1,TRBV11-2,TGTGCCAGCAGCTTACTGACAGGCAGCTCCTACAATGAGCAGTTCTTC,CASSLLTGSSYNEQFF
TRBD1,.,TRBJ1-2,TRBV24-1,TGTGCCACCAGTGATGGGACAGGGGGAAACTATGGCTACACCTTC,CATSDGTGGNYGYTF
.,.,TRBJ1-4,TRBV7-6,TGTGCCAGCAGCCCGGGGTCGGGGCAGGGCGGATTTGAAAAACTGTTTTTT,CASSPGSGQGGFEKLFF
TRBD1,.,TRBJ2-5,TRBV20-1,TGCAGTGCTAGAGGACAGGGTGGGAAAGAGACCCAGTACTTC,CSARGQGGKETQYF
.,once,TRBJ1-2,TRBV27,TGTGCCAGCAGTCCGACACGGGGGAAAGACTATGGCTACACCTTC,CASSPTRGKDYGYTF
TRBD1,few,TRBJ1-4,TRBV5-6,TGTGCCAGCAGCTGGGGGACAGGGAATGAAAAACTGTTTTTT,CASSWGTGNEKLFF
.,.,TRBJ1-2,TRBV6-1,TGTGCCACCGGGGGGTATGGCTACACCTTC,CATGGYGYTF
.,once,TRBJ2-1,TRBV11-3,TGTGCCAGCAGCCTCCCCGGGCGTCGCAATGAGCAGTTCTTC,CASSLPGRRNEQFF
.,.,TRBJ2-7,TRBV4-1,TGCGCCAGCAGCCAAGAGGCGGGGGCGCGGTACGAGCAGTACTTC,CASSQEAGARYEQYF
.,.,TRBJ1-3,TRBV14,TGTGCCAGCAGCCGGGACGTTTACTCTGGAAACACCATATATTTT,CASSRDVYSGNTIYF
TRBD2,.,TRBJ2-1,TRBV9,TGTGCCAGCAGCGAGAGGGGCGGGGGGCGTATCGATGAGCAGTTCTTC,CASSERGGGRIDEQFF
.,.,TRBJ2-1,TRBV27,TGTGCCAGCAGTCGACCCAATCTCTATGAGCAGTTCTTC,CASSRPNLYEQFF
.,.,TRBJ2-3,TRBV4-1,TGCGCCAGCAGCCAAGAATCGGCAGATACGCAGTATTTT,CASSQESADTQYF
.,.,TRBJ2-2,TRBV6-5,TGTGCCAGCAGTTACCCGGCCGCTGGAGGTAGTAGGGCCGGGGAGCTGTTTTTT,CASSYPAAGGSRAGELFF
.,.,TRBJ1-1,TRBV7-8,TGTGCCAGCAGCCCCTCCGGGGCAGGGAACACTGAAGCTTTCTTT,CASSPSGAGNTEAFF
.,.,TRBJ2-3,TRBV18,TGTGCCAGCTCACCAGTCGGCCAGGCAGATACGCAGTATTTT,CASSPVGQADTQYF
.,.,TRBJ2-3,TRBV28,TGTGCCAGCAGTTTATCTCTCGACGCTACAGATACGCAGTATTTT,CASSLSLDATDTQYF
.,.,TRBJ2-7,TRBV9,TGTGCCAGCAGCGTAGGTTACGGTTCCTACGAGCAGTACTTC,CASSVGYGSYEQYF
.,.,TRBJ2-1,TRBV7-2,TGTGCCAGCAGCGACCCCCCCTACAATGAGCAGTTCTTC,CASSDPPYNEQFF
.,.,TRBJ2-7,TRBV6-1,TGTGCCACCCACAGGGAGCAGTACTTC,CATHREQYF
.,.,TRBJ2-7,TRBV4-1,TGCGCCAGCAGCCAAGAGCCCCACGGCTACTCCTACGAGCAGTACTTC,CASSQEPHGYSYEQYF
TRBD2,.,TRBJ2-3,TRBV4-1,TGCGCCAGCAGCCAAGAGTCGTATAGCGGGAGACTTTCCGCCATCACAGATACGCAGTATTTT,CASSQESYSGRLSAITDTQYF
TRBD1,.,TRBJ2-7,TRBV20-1,TGCAGTGCTAGAGACGCCGGGACAGAGTCCTACGAGCAGTACTTC,CSARDAGTESYEQYF
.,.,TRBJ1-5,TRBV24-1,TGTGCCACCAGTGAGCCAGGGGTTAATCAGCCCCAGCATTTT,CATSEPGVNQPQHF
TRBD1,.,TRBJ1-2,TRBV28,TGTGCCAGCAGTTCTCCCCGGACAGGCGATAAGAATGGCTACACCTTC,CASSSPRTGDKNGYTF
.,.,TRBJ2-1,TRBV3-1,TGTGCCAGCAGGGACACGGGGGGCAAGCAGTTCTTC,CASRDTGGKQFF
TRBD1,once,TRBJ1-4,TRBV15,TGTGCCACCACGGATGGACAGGGAAGTGAAAAACTGTTTTTT,CATTDGQGSEKLFF
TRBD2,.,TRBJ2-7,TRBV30,TGTGCCTGGGGTAGGACGGGGGGCTACGAGCAGTACTTC,CAWGRTGGYEQYF
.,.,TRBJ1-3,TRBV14,TGTGCCAGCAGCCAAGATTGGAACGGCTCTGGAAACACCATATATTTT,CASSQDWNGSGNTIYF
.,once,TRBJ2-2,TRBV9,TGTGCCAGCAGCCCCGGGACAATGGGTCGCCGCGTCACCGGGGAGCTGTTTTTT,CASSPGTMGRRVTGELFF
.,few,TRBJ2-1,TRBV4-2,TGTGCCAGCAGCCAATGGCGGAATGAGCAGTTCTTC,CASSQWRNEQFF
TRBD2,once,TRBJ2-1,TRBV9,TGTGCCAGCAGCGTTCCCCTAGCGGGGTACAATGAGCAGTTCTTC,CASSVPLAGYNEQFF
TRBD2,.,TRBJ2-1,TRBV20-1,TGCAGTGCTAGAGAGACCGGGACTAGCGGGAGCGCGGGGCTCAATGAGCAGTTCTTC,CSARETGTSGSAGLNEQFF
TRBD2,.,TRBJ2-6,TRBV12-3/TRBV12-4,TGTGCCAGCAGTTTTGATGTCCCGGGAGGAAGCTCTGGGGCCAACGTCCTGACTTTC,CASSFDVPGGSSGANVLTF
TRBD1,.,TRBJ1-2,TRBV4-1,TGCGCCAGCAGCCTGACGGGACAGAACTATGGCTACACCTTC,CASSLTGQNYGYTF
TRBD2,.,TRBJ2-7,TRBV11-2,TGTGCCAGCAGCTCCCTAGCGGGATTGGTACCCTACGAGCAGTACTTC,CASSSLAGLVPYEQYF
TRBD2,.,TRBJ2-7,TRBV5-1,TGCGCCAGCAGCTTGGAACGGGAGGGTTCCTACGAGCAGTACTTC,CASSLEREGSYEQYF